A single sample gave rise to the 17 T cell receptor beta chains below, sequenced in a study of blood T cell repertoires in COVID-19. Profiled with immunoSEQ multiplex PCR; TCRdb holds only in-frame clones, not every one. The sample shows roughly 100,000 clones, about 80% of them seen only once. Sequences were obtained from peripheral blood. The source is a woman aged 70-85 years with acute or convalescent COVID-19.

V is TRBV18 and J is TRBJ2-5; a weak D match, TRBD1 (5 bases). There are 13 residues in the CDR3. The V gene lost 3 bases and the J gene lost 3 bases, with 8 bases spanning the gap. Germline CDR1 is KGHSH and CDR2 is LQKENI. CDR3 loop: CASSPFREETQYF. In DNA form, the CDR3 reads TGTGCCAGCTCACCTTTCAGGGAAGAGACCCAGTACTTC.

This chain links TRBV12-3 or TRBV12-4 with TRBJ1-6; D is possibly TRBD1 (5 bases). V was shortened by 4 bases and J by 14 bases, with 9 bases between the two germline ends. This CDR3 contains 11 residues. The CDR3 sequence is CASSSGLALHF. In DNA, the CDR3 is TGTGCCAGCAGTTCAGGGTTGGCCCTCCACTTT.

The chain joins TRBV2 to TRBJ2-7; D is unresolved. Trimming stripped 3 bases from V and 4 bases from J, with 7 bases between. This CDR3 comprises 12 residues. Germline V gives CDR1 SNHLY, CDR2 FYNNEI. The DNA for the CDR3 is TGTGCCAGCAGTGACACCGCGTACGAGCAGTACTTC. Its translation: CASSDTAYEQYF.

V gene TRBV27 combines with J gene TRBJ2-1; 10 bases align to TRBD1. The CDR3 has 15 amino acids. The germline V gene encodes CDR1 MNHEY and CDR2 SMNVEV (reference sequence). V dropped 4 bases and J dropped 9; count of bases not matched to a gene: 9. This chain's CDR3 is CASSSRQGASLEQFF. In nucleotides, the CDR3 is TGTGCCAGCAGTTCACGACAGGGGGCCAGCCTTGAGCAGTTCTTC.

The CDR3 sequence: CASSPTTGSGNTIYF. CDR3 nucleotides: TGCGCCAGCAGCCCAACGACAGGGAGTGGAAACACCATATATTTT. The chain carries TRBV5-1 and TRBJ1-3; 7 bases match TRBD1. V was pared by 4 bases and J by 3 bases, with 7 bases of the junction left unmatched. CDR1 is SGHRS and CDR2 is YFSETQ in the germline V gene. CDR3 length: 15 residues.

The chain links TRBV30 to TRBJ1-3; possibly TRBD1 for D (6 bases). Germline assignment: CDR1 GTSNPN and CDR2 SVGIG (reference sequence). Trimming took 2 bases from V and 2 from J, leaving 7 bases between them. The CDR3 length is 13 residues. CDR3 coding DNA: TGTGCCTGGAGTTCAGGGGCTGGAAACACCATATATTTT. Its translation: CAWSSGAGNTIYF.

For the CDR3, the DNA is TGTGCCAGCTCACCAAAACCAACGGGGGGGCCCTACGAGCAGTACTTC. Translation: CASSPKPTGGPYEQYF. The rearrangement links TRBV18 to TRBJ2-7, with 8 positions matching TRBD2. The junction had 8 bases not matched to a gene; V was cut back by 2 bases and J by 2 bases. The germline V gene encodes CDR1 KGHSH and CDR2 LQKENI. The CDR3 has 16 residues.

The count of this clone is one. The chain uses TRBV29-1 and TRBJ1-1; 9 bases align to TRBD1. The germline gives CDR1 SQVTM, CDR2 ANQGSEA. After removal of 7 bases from V and 4 bases from J, the junction contained 10 bases not matched to a gene. The CDR3 has 14 residues. Here the CDR3 DNA reads TGCAGCGGCCTCCGGGGACAGGGCGGCACTGAAGCTTTCTTT. It codes for CSGLRGQGGTEAFF.

The V call is TRBV19, the J call TRBJ2-3; 7 positions agree with TRBD2. There are 16 residues in the CDR3. Germline lookup yields CDR1 LNHDA and CDR2 SQIVND (reference sequence). V lost 3 bases and J lost 2; bases outside the gene matches: 8. The CDR3 spells CASSIQRGPLTDTQYF. CDR3 sequence (DNA): TGTGCCAGTAGTATCCAGCGGGGCCCCCTCACAGATACGCAGTATTTT.

V usage is TRBV6-1 and J usage is TRBJ2-5; 9 nucleotides align to TRBD2. Germline V gives CDR1 MNHNS, CDR2 SASEGT. V dropped 5 bases and J dropped 3; count of bases not matched to a gene: 7. This CDR3 comprises 15 residues. CDR3 coding DNA: TGTGCCAGCAGTTCCCCCAGACTAGCGGAAGAGACCCAGTACTTC. Its protein is CASSSPRLAEETQYF.

The V gene is TRBV29-1, the J gene TRBJ1-2; D is possibly TRBD1 (5 bases). This CDR3 is built from 12 residues. CDR1 and CDR2 from the germline V gene are SQVTM and ANQGSEA. Trimming removed 4 bases from V and 5 bases from J, with 11 bases in between. Here the CDR3 reads CSVGTGGYGYTF. DNA of the CDR3: TGCAGCGTTGGGACCGGGGGGTATGGCTACACCTTC.

The J gene is TRBJ1-2, the V gene TRBV27, with TRBD1 as a possible D gene (5 bases). Germline V lookup: CDR1 MNHEY, CDR2 SMNVEV (reference sequence). The V end lost 11 bases, the J end lost 5 bases, and 12 bases lay between the germline ends. This CDR3 comprises 11 residues. This chain's CDR3 is CAAGEWYGYTF. The CDR3 DNA reads TGTGCCGCGGGGGAGTGGTATGGCTACACCTTC.

This clone was counted only a few times. The chain combines TRBV7-2 with TRBJ2-1; TRBD2 is a possible D gene (6 bases). The CDR3 contains 15 residues. V lost 5 bases and J 6 bases, leaving 17 bases between the germline ends. The germline gives CDR1 SGHTA, CDR2 FQGNSA. CDR3 DNA sequence: TGTGCCAGCAGCCGCCCCGGACTACGCTCCAATGAGCAGTTCTTC. Its translation: CASSRPGLRSNEQFF.

This chain joins TRBV29-1 and TRBJ2-3; D is unresolved. V shed 1 base and J shed 0 bases, with 11 bases lying between them. Germline V CDR1 and CDR2: SQVTM, ANQGSEA. The CDR3 length is 15 residues. The CDR3 DNA is TGCAGCGTTGAAGGAGGATCAACCAGCACAGATACGCAGTATTTT. This sequence encodes CSVEGGSTSTDTQYF.

This chain links TRBV11-3 with TRBJ1-6; 7 nucleotides match TRBD1. The CDR3 consists of 15 residues. Germline V gene lookup returns CDR1 SGHNT and CDR2 YENEEA. V gave up 4 bases and J gave up 7 bases; unmatched junction bases: 7. CDR3 protein: CASSSSTGENSPLHF. As DNA, the CDR3 is TGTGCCAGCAGCTCAAGTACAGGGGAAAATTCACCCCTCCACTTT.

The gene calls are TRBV6-1 and TRBJ2-3; perhaps TRBD1 as D (6 bases). This CDR3 has 13 residues. Germline V gives CDR1 MNHNS, CDR2 SASEGT. Trimming removed 2 bases from V and 9 bases from J, with 12 bases in between. The CDR3 loop reads CASSEQGFRTQYF. The CDR3 DNA follows: TGTGCCAGCAGTGAACAGGGGTTTCGAACGCAGTATTTT.

In this sample, this clone turned up a few times. Written as DNA, the CDR3 is TGTGCCAGCAGCCGGTCCGTCGGGGTAACTAACTATGGCTACACCTTC. It translates to CASSRSVGVTNYGYTF. The chain couples TRBV27 to TRBJ1-2, with D unclear. CDR3 length: 16 amino acids. The ends were cut back, 6 bases at V and 0 bases at J, with 17 bases in the middle. Germline V gene lookup returns CDR1 MNHEY and CDR2 SMNVEV (reference sequence).